The entry that follows covers one T cell receptor beta chain sequence. The antigen is not known. Sequenced material consisted of expressed TCRB transcripts (all of the isolated RNA was reverse transcribed). The repertoire was sequenced with immunoSEQ multiplex PCR; TCRdb's copy has only in-frame clones and lacks some. The sample has some 220,000 clones; about 11% are singletons. The entry originates in a study of beta chain features in type 1 diabetes. Regarding the study as a whole: Shortening that was moderate but significant affected the TCRB CDR3s of Type 1 diabetes patients in all four CD4+ subsets.

The germline V gene encodes CDR1 LGHNA and CDR2 YSLEER. Germline trimming cut 0 bases from V and 0 bases from J; bases unmatched to any gene: 9. This CDR3 comprises 18 residues. It was one heparinised blood draw, averaging roughly 0.11 L, that each donor gave. CD4+ cells of the naive, central memory, regulatory and stem cell-like memory types were sorted via CD45RO/CCR7/CD25/CD127/CD95/CD27. The gene calls are TRBV4-3 and TRBJ2-7; 9 bases agree with TRBD2. The specimen sequenced was central memory CD4+ T cells from blood. The receptor was isolated from a young man in good health. In DNA form, the CDR3 reads TGCGCCAGCAGCCAAGATATCCCATCTAGCGGGATCTCCTACGAGCAGTACTTC. Its translation is CASSQDIPSSGISYEQYF.